The 14 T cell receptor beta chains reported below all come from one sample, sequenced in a study of lung T cells in sarcoidosis with Löfgren's syndrome (dated by TCRdb to the late 2010s). Sequencing took place on an Illumina MiSeq. TCRdb reprocessed the public reads (quality trimming at Q25 with fastp, clone calling with MiXCR) and kept in-frame beta chains. Entries that share a CDR3 protein sequence are merged under the most common genes and DNA. Within this sample are more than 50,000 distinct CDR3 sequences, with approximately 22% of them counted one time only. The ten largest clones take up about 2.2% of the sample. Sequences were obtained from CD4+ T cells from PBMCs. These receptor sequences come from a human donor with sarcoidosis (Löfgren's syndrome or another form), or a control subject (not recorded which).

This clonotype was found once. Given a much more abundant clone one base away, this may be a read error. The CDR3 spells CASGQGLGGGTEAFF. CDR3 bases: TGTGCCAGCGGCCAAGGTTTAGGGGGAGGCACTGAAGCTTTCTTT. The chain has TRBV3-1 and TRBJ1-1, with a tentative D call TRBD1 (6 bases). The CDR3 contains 15 residues. CDR1 and CDR2 from the germline V gene are LGHDT and YNNKEL (reference sequence). Based on the CDR3 plus reference TRBV3-1 and TRBJ1-1, the full variable domain is DTAVSQTPKYLVTQMGNDKSIKCEQNLGHDTMYWYKQDSKKFLKIMFSYNNKELIINETVPNRFSPKSPDKAHLNLHINSLELGDSAVYFCASGQGLGGGTEAFFGQGTRLTVV.

This chain links TRBV5-1 with TRBJ2-1, with TRBD1 identical over 8 bases. Germline V CDR1 and CDR2: SGHRS, YFSETQ. This CDR3 is built from 13 residues. The junction had 12 bases not matched to a gene; V was cut back by 9 bases and J by 10 bases. CDR3 coding DNA: TGCGCCAACAGTTACGGACAGGGTAGCGAGCAGTTCTTC. Its translation is CANSYGQGSEQFF.

With respect to this clonotype: Possible read error: a much larger clone is one base away. The rearrangement uses TRBV6-1 and TRBJ1-2; D unclear. The V gene lost 4 bases and the J gene lost 3 bases, with 9 bases spanning the gap. CDR1 is MNHNS and CDR2 is SASEGT in the germline V gene. The CDR3 length is 13 residues. The CDR3 nucleotides are TGTGCCAGCAGTGGCACCGCAGACTATGGCTACACCTTC. It is translated as CASSGTADYGYTF.

Concerning this clonotype itself: A much larger clone differs by one base, so this may be a read error. The chain uses TRBV28 and TRBJ2-7, with 10 bases lining up with TRBD2. CDR1 is MDHEN, CDR2 SYDVKM, per germline. Trimming at V came to 6 bases and at J to 3 bases, leaving 11 bases not matched to a gene. The CDR3 spans 16 residues. For the CDR3, the DNA is TGTGCCAGCAGCAACTCTGGGTCTAGCGGGAGCTACGAGCAGTACTTC. As protein: CASSNSGSSGSYEQYF. Full variable domain (rest looked up from reference TRBV28 and TRBJ2-7): DVKVTQSSRYLVKRTGEKVFLECVQDMDHENMFWYRQDPGLGLRLIYFSYDVKMKEKGDIPEGYSVSREKKERFSLILESASTNQTSMYLCASSNSGSSGSYEQYFGPGTRLTVT.

This clonotype was observed a few times. The J gene is TRBJ1-6, the V gene TRBV5-4; weak D call: TRBD1 (6 bases). Germline V gene lookup returns CDR1 SGHNT and CDR2 YYREEE (reference sequence). Trimming left V 7 bases short and J 10 bases short, with 21 bases between. The CDR3 sequence is 15 residues long. This CDR3 reads CASAPGGDIWSPLHF. CDR3 nucleotide sequence: TGTGCCAGCGCTCCGGGGGGGGACATTTGGTCACCCCTCCACTTT.

The gene calls are TRBV7-2 and TRBJ2-1; 8 bases are a match to TRBD2. V shed 1 base and J 9 bases; nucleotides not matched to a gene: 8. Germline values: CDR1 SGHTA, CDR2 FQGNSA. This CDR3 spans 15 amino acids. CDR3 bases: TGTGCCAGCAGCTTAGAACTAGCGGTTGGTAGTGAGCAGTTCTTC. This sequence encodes CASSLELAVGSEQFF.

This clonotype was counted many times. The rearrangement joins TRBV20-1 to TRBJ2-3; 10 bases match TRBD2. The V and J ends lost 6 bases and 1 base, in that order; junction bases with no gene match: 16. This CDR3 contains 18 residues. Germline assignment: CDR1 DFQATT and CDR2 SNEGSKA (reference sequence). Here the CDR3 DNA reads TGCAGTGCCCCCCGTCGAGCTAGCGGGGGTATCCGCACAGATACGCAGTATTTT. As protein: CSAPRRASGGIRTDTQYF.

This clonotype appeared many times. The chain carries TRBV6-1 and TRBJ1-5; 8 positions match TRBD1. CDR1 MNHNS and CDR2 SASEGT come from the germline V gene. The CDR3 loop spans 16 amino acids. V shed 6 bases and J 2 bases; nucleotides not matched to a gene: 9. The CDR3 reads CASSRGDRGGNQPQHF. DNA of the CDR3: TGTGCCAGCAGCAGGGGAGACAGGGGAGGCAATCAGCCCCAGCATTTT.

This clonotype was counted once. This chain links TRBV5-1 with TRBJ2-3, with D maybe TRBD1 (6 bases). Per the germline V gene, CDR1 is SGHRS and CDR2 is YFSETQ. There are 13 residues in the CDR3. V lost 4 bases and J lost 4, with 10 bases in between. The CDR3 nucleotides read TGCGCCAGCAGCGTACAGGGCCCAGATACGCAGTATTTT. Its translation is CASSVQGPDTQYF.

As for this clonotype: One base away lies a much larger clone, so this may be a sequencing read error. The rearrangement joins TRBV7-2 to TRBJ2-5; D gene uncertain. CDR3 length: 14 residues. Germline-derived CDR1 and CDR2 are SGHTA and FQGNSA. CDR3 region: CASSRSRLQGTQYF. The CDR3 coding sequence is TGTGCCAGCAGCCGTTCAAGACTCCAAGGGACCCAGTACTTC.

With respect to this clonotype: A much larger clone differs from this one at a single base, so this may be a read error. The chain joins TRBV20-1 to TRBJ1-5; D is undetermined. This CDR3 contains 15 residues. Germline CDR1 is DFQATT and CDR2 is SNEGSKA (reference sequence). The CDR3 DNA reads as TGCAGTTCTAGCCCAGGCAGGCTCGGCAATCAGCCCCAGCATTTT. It yields the protein CSSSPGRLGNQPQHF.

The sample holds many counts of this clonotype. This chain connects TRBV28 to TRBJ1-2; D is uncertain. The CDR3 consists of 12 residues. CDR1 and CDR2 (germline): MDHEN, SYDVKM. The V end lost 6 bases, the J end lost 4 bases, and 9 bases lay between the germline ends. The CDR3, as DNA: TGTGCCAGCAGCCTTCCGGCCTATGGCTACACCTTC. Its protein is CASSLPAYGYTF.

This clonotype has ten or more counts. V gene TRBV20-1 combines with J gene TRBJ1-1; no clear D. Per the germline V gene, CDR1 is DFQATT and CDR2 is SNEGSKA (reference sequence). The CDR3 covers 11 residues. Trimming removed 6 bases at V and 6 bases at J, with 11 bases between. CDR3 bases: TGCAGTGCAGTCGAGGCGGCTGAAGCTTTCTTT. This sequence encodes CSAVEAAEAFF.

This clonotype was found once. It may be a read error: a sequence one base away is much more abundant. V and J are TRBV6-5 and TRBJ1-3; D call uncertain. Germline V gives CDR1 MNHEY, CDR2 SVGAGI. This CDR3 comprises 15 residues. CDR3 DNA: TGTGCCAGCGGTTACGACGGCTACTCTGGAAACACCATATATTTT. This gives the protein CASGYDGYSGNTIYF.